Following are 18 T cell receptor beta chains from one sample sequenced in a study of human T cells and chemical hapten exposure. Using its own MiXCR run on the RACE reads, TCRdb lists one record per CDR3 protein. The profile shows over 100,000 distinct CDR3 sequences, more than 7% of them singletons. The time point: patch test 2, 6 weeks after DPC sensitization. The sample's treatment: therapeutic diphenylcyclopropenone sensitization with weekly scalp DPC. The sequencing here drew on whole blood, taken in connection with sensitization to the hapten diphenylcyclopropenone (DPC). These receptors were collected from a middle-aged woman with alopecia areata. Some clones in this sample may be carry-over from other donors' samples.

A few counts support this clonotype. The chain uses TRBV20-1 and TRBJ2-7, with 8 bases matching TRBD2. Per the germline V gene, CDR1 is DFQATT and CDR2 is SNEGSKA (reference sequence). The trim removed 6 bases at V and 2 bases at J, leaving 9 bases unmatched. This CDR3 is 14 amino acids long. For the CDR3, the DNA is TGCAGTGCACCCCTAGCGGGCCCGACCTACGAGCAGTACTTC. The encoded protein is CSAPLAGPTYEQYF.

The table lists this clonotype with a few counts. The chain carries TRBV6-5 and TRBJ2-5, with 12 bases matching TRBD2. Per germline, CDR1 MNHEY and CDR2 SVGAGI. The junction had 3 bases not matched to a gene; V was cut back by 2 bases and J by 5 bases. The CDR3 consists of 15 residues. The CDR3: CASSYLAGGRETQYF. For the CDR3, the DNA is TGTGCCAGCAGTTACCTAGCGGGGGGGCGCGAGACCCAGTACTTC.

There are a few counts of this clonotype. This sequence joins TRBV5-8 and TRBJ1-1; D gene ambiguous. This CDR3 spans 12 amino acids. Germline V gives CDR1 SGHTS, CDR2 YDEGEE. The germline V and J ends were trimmed by 2 bases and 8 bases, with 10 bases remaining between them. The CDR3 DNA sequence: TGTGCCAGCAGCTTCCTGGAGTTCGAAGCTTTCTTT. It translates to CASSFLEFEAFF.

This clonotype was counted between two and nine times. The J gene is TRBJ2-3, the V gene TRBV10-2; D might be TRBD2 (6 bases). Trimming left V 3 bases short and J 4 bases short, with 8 bases between. Germline lookup yields CDR1 WSHSY and CDR2 SAAADI. The CDR3 runs to 13 residues. This chain's CDR3 is CASSDRLADTQYF. The CDR3 DNA reads TGCGCCAGCAGTGACCGACTAGCAGATACGCAGTATTTT.

This clonotype came up many times. The rearrangement joins TRBV7-8 to TRBJ2-7; a possible D gene is TRBD2 (5 bases). This CDR3 comprises 14 residues. The V gene lost 5 bases and the J gene lost 3 bases, with 14 bases spanning the gap. CDR1 is SGHVS and CDR2 is FQNEAQ in the germline V gene. In DNA, the CDR3 is TGTGCCAGCAGCCTAGAGGGAGTCAACTACGAGCAGTACTTC. Translation: CASSLEGVNYEQYF.

Only a few counts were recorded for this clonotype. This chain uses TRBV4-1 with TRBJ1-5, with 10 positions matching TRBD1. CDR1 and CDR2 (germline): MGHRA, YSYEKL. V shed 0 bases, J shed 7 bases, and the junction held 3 bases outside the gene matches. CDR3 length: 15 residues. CDR3 protein: CASSQEDRGLQPQHF. In nucleotides, the CDR3 is TGCGCCAGCAGCCAAGAAGACAGGGGGCTACAGCCCCAGCATTTT.

This clonotype was recorded many times. The chain combines TRBV5-1 with TRBJ2-5, with 13 bases that match TRBD2. CDR3 length: 15 amino acids. The V and J ends lost 3 bases and 5 bases, in that order; junction bases with no gene match: 4. The V gene's germline CDR1 is SGHRS and CDR2 YFSETQ. CDR3 loop: CASSSKTSGGETQYF. The CDR3 nucleotides read TGCGCCAGCAGCTCGAAGACTAGCGGGGGGGAGACCCAGTACTTC.

With regard to this clonotype: A much larger clone differs from this one at a single base, so this may be a read error. The chain combines TRBV28 with TRBJ2-5; TRBD2 matches 10 bases. The germline gives CDR1 MDHEN, CDR2 SYDVKM. The V segment lost 5 bases and the J segment 3 bases; nucleotides outside the gene matches: 3. The CDR3 sequence is 14 residues long. CDR3 in DNA: TGTGCCAGCAGTACAAGCGGGGGGGAAGAGACCCAGTACTTC. As protein: CASSTSGGEETQYF.

This chain links TRBV2 with TRBJ2-4; D possibly corresponds to TRBD2 (5 bases). Trimming removed 8 bases from V and 1 base from J, with 12 bases in between. CDR3 length equals 14 residues. Germline V gene sequence: CDR1 SNHLY, CDR2 FYNNEI. The chain's CDR3 is CASVDWTAKNIQYF. The CDR3 nucleotides read TGTGCCAGCGTGGACTGGACGGCCAAAAACATTCAGTACTTC.

On this clonotype itself: A much larger clone differs by one base, so this may be a read error. Because it lacks the conserved phenylalanine or tryptophan at the end, this CDR3 is likely a read error. The genes are TRBV18 and TRBJ2-1; D might be TRBD1 (5 bases). The CDR3 spans 15 residues. The V end was cut by 3 bases, the J end by 8 bases, with 17 bases between. Germline V gene data show CDR1 as KGHSH and CDR2 as LQKENI. The chain's CDR3 is CASSPGRGMTDEQFI. The CDR3 DNA is TGTGCCAGCTCACCGGGTAGGGGTATGACGGATGAGCAGTTCATC.

J is TRBJ2-2 and V is TRBV9; TRBD2 aligns across 11 bases. The CDR3 spans 18 residues. CDR1 is SGDLS and CDR2 is YYNGEE in the germline V gene. V lost 0 bases, J lost 2 bases, and 6 bases stayed unmatched. CDR3 sequence: CASSVALLAGGNTGELFF. CDR3 sequence (DNA): TGTGCCAGCAGCGTAGCGTTGCTAGCGGGGGGCAACACCGGGGAGCTGTTTTTT. Complete variable domain (other parts from reference TRBV9 and TRBJ2-2): DSGVTQTPKHLITATGQRVTLRCSPRSGDLSVYWYQQSLDQGLQFLIQYYNGEERAKGNILERFSAQQFPDLHSELNLSSLELGDSALYFCASSVALLAGGNTGELFFGEGSRLTVL.

The J gene is TRBJ1-1, the V gene TRBV28; D ambiguous. The V end was cut by 6 bases, the J end by 0 bases, with 11 bases between. Germline V CDR1 and CDR2: MDHEN, SYDVKM. The CDR3 covers 14 residues. The CDR3 is CASSPRSMNTEAFF. In DNA, the CDR3 is TGTGCCAGCAGCCCCCGGAGTATGAACACTGAAGCTTTCTTT.

This clonotype came up many times. The chain carries TRBV12-3 or TRBV12-4 and TRBJ1-6; the match to TRBD1 covers 7 bases. V was pared by 1 base and J by 10 bases, with 1 base of the junction left unmatched. CDR3 length: 13 residues. Here the CDR3 reads CASSLVDRSPLHF. CDR3 coding DNA: TGTGCCAGCAGTTTAGTGGACAGGTCACCCCTCCACTTT.

This clonotype was seen many times. V usage is TRBV5-1 and J usage is TRBJ1-6, with TRBD1 as a possible D gene (5 bases). Germline-derived CDR1 and CDR2 are SGHRS and YFSETQ. The CDR3 runs 15 residues. The germline V and J ends were trimmed by 3 bases and 4 bases, with 11 bases remaining between them. Written as DNA, the CDR3 is TGCGCCAGCAGCTGGACGACAGATTATAATTCACCCCTCCACTTT. Encoded protein: CASSWTTDYNSPLHF.

This clonotype showed up just a few times. The gene calls are TRBV29-1 and TRBJ2-1; D possibly corresponds to TRBD2 (7 bases). Germline CDR1 reads SQVTM; CDR2 reads ANQGSEA. This CDR3 has 13 residues. The V end was cut by 4 bases, the J end by 4 bases, with 11 bases between. DNA for the CDR3: TGCAGCGTTGGCGGGGGCCATTACAATGAGCAGTTCTTC. It encodes CSVGGGHYNEQFF.

The genes are TRBV6-2 or TRBV6-3 and TRBJ2-1; the match to TRBD2 covers 13 bases. The length of the CDR3 is 15 residues. V lost 6 bases and J lost 6; bases outside the gene matches: 5. Looked up from germline, CDR1 is MNHEY and CDR2 is SVGEGT. The CDR3 sequence is CASSRTSGGANEQFF. The CDR3 nucleotides are TGTGCCAGCAGCCGAACTAGCGGGGGGGCCAATGAGCAGTTCTTC.

This clonotype was recorded a few times. V is TRBV14 and J is TRBJ2-7; D is undetermined. The CDR3 is 18 residues long. With 4 bases removed from V and 1 base from J, the gap between germline ends came to 23 bases. CDR1 is SGHDN and CDR2 is FVKESK in the germline V gene. This CDR3 reads CASSLRFDTDGESYEQYF. DNA for the CDR3: TGTGCCAGCAGCCTAAGATTTGATACGGACGGCGAGTCCTACGAGCAGTACTTC.

CDR3: CASSPAEGVKTQYF. The CDR3 nucleotides are TGCGCCAGCAGCCCCGCGGAGGGCGTTAAGACCCAGTACTTC. The chain links TRBV5-1 to TRBJ2-5; tentatively, D is TRBD2 (6 bases). CDR1 is SGHRS, CDR2 YFSETQ, per germline. The germline V and J ends were trimmed by 4 bases and 6 bases, with 16 bases remaining between them. This CDR3 comprises 14 residues. Variable domain in full (rest from reference TRBV5-1 and TRBJ2-5): KAGVTQTPRYLIKTRGQQVTLSCSPISGHRSVSWYQQTPGQGLQFLFEYFSETQRNKGNFPGRFSGRQFSNSRSEMNVSTLELGDSALYLCASSPAEGVKTQYFGPGTRLLVL.